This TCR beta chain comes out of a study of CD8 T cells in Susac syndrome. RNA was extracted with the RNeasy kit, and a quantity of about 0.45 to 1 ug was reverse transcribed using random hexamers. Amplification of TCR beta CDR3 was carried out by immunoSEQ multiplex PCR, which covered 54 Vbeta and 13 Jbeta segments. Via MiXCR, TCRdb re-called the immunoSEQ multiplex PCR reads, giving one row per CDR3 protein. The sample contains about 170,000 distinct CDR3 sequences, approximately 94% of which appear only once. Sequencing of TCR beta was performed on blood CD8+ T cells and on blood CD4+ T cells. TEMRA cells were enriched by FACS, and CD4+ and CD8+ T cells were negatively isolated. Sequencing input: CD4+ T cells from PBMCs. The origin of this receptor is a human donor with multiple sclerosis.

The CDR3, as DNA: TGTGCCAGCAGTCTAACCGGGACCCCAACCTACAATGAGCAGTTCTTC. It translates to CASSLTGTPTYNEQFF. The chain links TRBV28 to TRBJ2-1; D may match TRBD1 or TRBD2 (5 bases each). The CDR3 length is 16 residues. Germline V CDR1 and CDR2: MDHEN, SYDVKM. V shed 5 bases and J shed 2 bases, with 16 bases lying between them.